Following are 31 T cell receptor beta chains from one sample sequenced in a study of metastatic and nonmetastatic thyroid tumors. TCRdb reanalyzed the PCR reads via MiXCR. This table has roughly 33,000 clones, 15% to 20% appearing once. Thyroid surgery was preceded by no treatment in any patient. Sequencing was done on a sample of blood. The receptors were sampled from a male donor with papillary thyroid cancer or a benign thyroid nodule (not recorded which). Some clones in this sample may be carry-over from other donors' samples.

This clone was counted many times. J is TRBJ2-1 and V is TRBV9, with 11 bases that match TRBD1. CDR3 size: 15 residues. Looked up from germline, CDR1 is SGDLS and CDR2 is YYNGEE. V dropped 5 bases and J dropped 2; count of bases not matched to a gene: 3. CDR3 sequence: CASSGDRGAYNEQFF. The CDR3, as DNA: TGTGCCAGCAGTGGGGACAGGGGGGCCTACAATGAGCAGTTCTTC.

This clone is labeled as medium-sized (0.01 to 0.1%). The V gene is TRBV6-1, the J gene TRBJ1-3, with D perhaps matching TRBD1 (5 bases). Germline V lookup: CDR1 MNHNS, CDR2 SASEGT. Trimming left V 5 bases short and J 0 bases short, with 11 bases between. The CDR3 spans 15 residues. The CDR3 DNA is TGTGCCAGCAGTCTACAGGAGAGCTCTGGAAACACCATATATTTT. Translation gives CASSLQESSGNTIYF.

This clone was seen only a few times. The chain couples TRBV27 to TRBJ2-7, with 9 bases matching TRBD1. The ends lost 2 bases at V and 0 bases at J; junction bases unmatched: 2. The CDR3 length is 15 residues. CDR1 MNHEY and CDR2 SMNVEV come from the germline V gene (reference sequence). CDR3 protein: CASSLGTGSSYEQYF. CDR3 nucleotides: TGTGCCAGCAGTTTAGGGACAGGGAGCTCCTACGAGCAGTACTTC.

V usage is TRBV11-2 and J usage is TRBJ2-3, with TRBD2 matching over 8 bases. The CDR3 sequence is 18 residues long. From germline, CDR1 is SGHAT and CDR2 FQNNGV. Trimming took 5 bases from V and 4 from J; bases not matched to a gene: 17. The CDR3 protein is CASSPLIRAGGGPDTQYF. The CDR3 bases are TGTGCCAGCAGCCCTCTAATCAGGGCGGGAGGCGGCCCAGATACGCAGTATTTT.

This CDR3 reads CASSQDATGQQPQHF. Here the CDR3 DNA reads TGTGCCAGCAGCCAAGATGCCACAGGGCAACAGCCCCAGCATTTT. The rearrangement links TRBV3-1 to TRBJ1-5, with D tentatively TRBD1 (6 bases). Looked up from germline, CDR1 is LGHDT and CDR2 is YNNKEL (reference sequence). V gave up 0 bases and J gave up 7 bases, with 13 bases separating them. The CDR3 runs to 15 residues.

This clone has ten or more counts. The chain links TRBV20-1 to TRBJ1-1; D gene unclear. Germline CDR1 and CDR2: DFQATT and SNEGSKA (reference sequence). Trimming removed 3 bases at V and 7 bases at J, with 9 bases between. The CDR3 is 11 residues long. The DNA of the CDR3 is TGCAGTGCTAGTGGGCGGTTTGAAGCTTTCTTT. It is translated as CSASGRFEAFF.

This clone occurred many times. The V and J genes are TRBV3-1 and TRBJ2-2; a weak D match, TRBD1 (5 bases). Germline V gene lookup returns CDR1 LGHDT and CDR2 YNNKEL (reference sequence). The V end was cut by 7 bases, the J end by 4 bases, with 16 bases between. This CDR3 spans 15 amino acids. The CDR3 coding sequence is TGTGCCAGCACCCTGGACACGGAGACCACCGGGGAGCTGTTTTTT. Translated, it gives CASTLDTETTGELFF.

A word on this clone: A much larger clone lies one base from this, so it may be a read error. The chain links TRBV29-1 to TRBJ2-1, with 10 bases lining up with TRBD1. The CDR3 is 14 residues long. Germline V gene sequence: CDR1 SQVTM, CDR2 ANQGSEA. After removal of 8 bases from V and 2 bases from J, the junction contained 6 bases not matched to a gene. This CDR3 reads CSITDRGPYNEQFF. In nucleotides, the CDR3 is TGCAGCATTACCGACAGGGGGCCCTACAATGAGCAGTTCTTC.

A word on this clone: With a much larger clone just one base away, this may be a read error. The chain links TRBV20-1 to TRBJ2-7, with 11 nucleotides matching TRBD1. The CDR3 sequence is 14 residues long. Germline lookup yields CDR1 DFQATT and CDR2 SNEGSKA (reference sequence). This chain's CDR3 is CGARRTGGLNEQYF. The CDR3 DNA reads as TGCGGTGCTAGAAGGACAGGGGGCCTTAACGAGCAGTACTTC.

The rearrangement links TRBV7-9 to TRBJ1-3, with unresolved D. The CDR3 spans 15 residues. V was cut by 7 bases and J by 0 bases, with 13 bases left in between. Looked up from germline, CDR1 is SEHNR and CDR2 is FQNEAQ (reference sequence). CDR3 bases: TGTGCCAGCATCTTCAGTTGGAGCTCTGGAAACACCATATATTTT. Its protein is CASIFSWSSGNTIYF.

This clone was counted many times. The chain links TRBV20-1 to TRBJ2-1; 14 nucleotides agree with TRBD2. Germline CDR1 is DFQATT and CDR2 is SNEGSKA (reference sequence). V lost 5 bases, J lost 6 bases, and 3 bases stayed unmatched. The CDR3 totals 14 residues. Here the CDR3 reads CSAPTSGRGNEQFF. DNA of the CDR3: TGCAGTGCTCCGACTAGCGGGAGGGGCAATGAGCAGTTCTTC.

In its sample, this clone ranks as medium-sized. V and J are TRBV6-1 and TRBJ2-7, with TRBD2 identical over 10 bases. V shed 5 bases and J 4 bases; nucleotides not matched to a gene: 2. The CDR3 is 13 residues long. The germline gives CDR1 MNHNS, CDR2 SASEGT. CDR3 DNA: TGTGCCAGCAGTAGCGGGAGGGCTTACGAGCAGTACTTC. Protein sequence: CASSSGRAYEQYF.

This clone was observed at least ten times. The chain has TRBV18 and TRBJ1-1, with D tentatively TRBD1 (5 bases). The V end was cut by 4 bases, the J end by 4 bases, with 10 bases between. CDR1 is KGHSH, CDR2 LQKENI, per germline. The CDR3 runs 13 residues. The CDR3 region is CASSLGGSTEAFF. CDR3 DNA: TGTGCCAGCTCACTTGGGGGGAGCACTGAAGCTTTCTTT.

The rearrangement uses TRBV12-3 or TRBV12-4 and TRBJ2-2; 7 nucleotides align to TRBD1. After removal of 4 bases from V and 2 bases from J, the junction contained 10 bases not matched to a gene. CDR3 length equals 17 residues. The CDR3 DNA reads TGTGCCAGCAGTTCCGAGGGGGCAGGAATAAACACCGGGGAGCTGTTTTTT. Translation gives CASSSEGAGINTGELFF.

Ten or more counts support this clone. The genes are TRBV27 and TRBJ1-1, with 7 positions matching TRBD1. Trimming at V came to 6 bases and at J to 12 bases, leaving 13 bases not matched to a gene. The CDR3 covers 13 residues. Germline lookup yields CDR1 MNHEY and CDR2 SMNVEV (reference sequence). The CDR3 region has the DNA TGTGCCAGCAGGGAGACAGGGAGGATTTCGTCTTTCTTT. It encodes CASRETGRISSFF.

This clone was detected a few times. The V and J genes are TRBV6-1 and TRBJ1-2; TRBD1 matches at 8 bases. The length of the CDR3 is 14 residues. J gave up 2 bases and V 8 bases, and 7 bases lay outside the gene matches. The V gene's germline CDR1 is MNHNS and CDR2 SASEGT. As DNA, the CDR3 is TGTGCCAGCGTGATGACAGGGGTCAACTATGGCTACACCTTC. It translates to CASVMTGVNYGYTF.

This clone was recorded many times. The gene calls are TRBV11-2 and TRBJ1-3; possibly TRBD1 for D (5 bases). The germline gives CDR1 SGHAT, CDR2 FQNNGV. Deletions cut 5 bases from V and 8 bases from J, with 13 bases between. The CDR3 runs 13 residues. The CDR3 region is CASSRNAGDTIYF. The DNA for the CDR3 is TGTGCCAGCAGCCGAAACGCGGGGGACACCATATATTTT. Complete variable domain (other parts from reference TRBV11-2 and TRBJ1-3): EAGVAQSPRYKIIEKRQSVAFWCNPISGHATLYWYQQILGQGPKLLIQFQNNGVVDDSQLPKDRFSAERLKGVDSTLKIQPAKLEDSAVYLCASSRNAGDTIYFGEGSWLTVV.

The rearrangement joins TRBV6-6 to TRBJ1-5; 10 nucleotides agree with TRBD1. The CDR3 is 16 amino acids. V trimming: 5 bases; J trimming: 2 bases; junction bases outside the gene matches: 6. The germline V gene encodes CDR1 MNHNY and CDR2 SVGAGI (reference sequence). In DNA form, the CDR3 reads TGTGCCAGCAGTCCCGATGGACAGGGGGGCAATCAGCCCCAGCATTTT. Translation: CASSPDGQGGNQPQHF.

This clone was seen repeatedly, ten times or more. The chain recombines TRBV5-1 with TRBJ2-7; 14 nucleotides align to TRBD2. This CDR3 contains 15 residues. The V gene end was trimmed by 4 bases and the J gene end by 6 bases; junction bases not matched to a gene: 6. Germline V gives CDR1 SGHRS, CDR2 YFSETQ. The CDR3: CASSPGTSGSSEQYF. The CDR3, as DNA: TGCGCCAGCAGCCCGGGGACTAGCGGGAGTTCCGAGCAGTACTTC. Supplemented by reference TRBV5-1 and TRBJ2-7, the full variable domain reads KAGVTQTPRYLIKTRGQQVTLSCSPISGHRSVSWYQQTPGQGLQFLFEYFSETQRNKGNFPGRFSGRQFSNSRSEMNVSTLELGDSALYLCASSPGTSGSSEQYFGPGTRLTVT.

This clone was detected ten times or more. The rearrangement joins TRBV20-1 to TRBJ2-5; perhaps TRBD2 as D (5 bases). This CDR3 has 13 residues. Germline V lookup: CDR1 DFQATT, CDR2 SNEGSKA (reference sequence). The V end was cut by 6 bases, the J end by 1 base, with 12 bases between. The CDR3 here is CSAKAVTQETQYF. The CDR3 bases are TGCAGTGCAAAAGCGGTAACCCAAGAGACCCAGTACTTC.

About this clone: Within the sample, other DNA sequences also encode this same CDR3. This chain joins TRBV20-1 and TRBJ2-7; no reliable D call. This CDR3 spans 16 amino acids. The V and J ends lost 0 bases and 2 bases respectively, with 17 bases between them. CDR1 DFQATT and CDR2 SNEGSKA come from the germline V gene (reference sequence). The CDR3 loop reads CSARDGGKVGTYEQYF. In nucleotides, the CDR3 is TGCAGTGCTAGAGATGGTGGTAAGGTAGGGACCTACGAGCAGTACTTC.

This clone was picked up many times. The genes are TRBV24-1 and TRBJ2-3; D uncertain. The CDR3 is 14 amino acids. Trimming removed 5 bases at V and 0 bases at J, with 8 bases between. Germline CDR1 KGHDR, CDR2 SFDVKD. The CDR3 nucleotides are TGTGCCACCAGTGCGGGCCCGAGCACAGATACGCAGTATTTT. It translates to CATSAGPSTDTQYF.

This clone came up many times. The genes are TRBV7-2 and TRBJ1-1; a weak D match, TRBD1 (6 bases). The ends were cut back, 1 base at V and 7 bases at J, with 10 bases in the middle. The CDR3 runs 13 residues. In germline, CDR1 is SGHTA, CDR2 FQGNSA. CDR3 protein: CASSLEQGYEAFF. The CDR3 DNA follows: TGTGCCAGCAGCTTAGAACAGGGCTATGAAGCTTTCTTT.

This clone was observed at least ten times. V usage is TRBV7-8 and J usage is TRBJ2-3; 16 positions agree with TRBD2. The length of the CDR3 is 17 residues. Germline CDR1 is SGHVS and CDR2 is FQNEAQ. Trimming removed 5 bases from V and 6 bases from J; junction bases left unmatched: 8. The CDR3: CASSLSGLAGGLDTQYF. The CDR3, as DNA: TGTGCCAGCAGCCTATCGGGACTAGCGGGAGGGTTGGATACGCAGTATTTT.

This clone was picked up many times. The gene calls are TRBV9 and TRBJ1-2; D perhaps matches TRBD1 (5 bases). V was pared by 2 bases and J by 8 bases, with 16 bases between. From germline, CDR1 is SGDLS and CDR2 YYNGEE. The CDR3 totals 14 residues. The CDR3 DNA is TGTGCCAGCAGCGTTATACAGGAGACCATGGGCTACACCTTC. It translates to CASSVIQETMGYTF.

This clone was found many times. Other DNA sequences in the sample encode the same CDR3. J is TRBJ1-2 and V is TRBV28; D is unresolved. Between the trimmed V and J ends, which lost 3 bases and 4 bases, there was a span of 9 bases. CDR3 length: 13 amino acids. Germline V gene lookup returns CDR1 MDHEN and CDR2 SYDVKM. CDR3: CASSFSSPYGYTF. As DNA, the CDR3 is TGTGCCAGCAGTTTTTCCAGTCCCTATGGCTACACCTTC.

The table lists this clone with many counts. J is TRBJ2-1 and V is TRBV15; the D is unclear. Trimming took off 4 bases at V and 4 bases at J, with 2 bases between the two ends. CDR1 and CDR2 from the germline V gene are LNHNV and YYDKDF (reference sequence). The CDR3 consists of 11 residues. In nucleotides, the CDR3 is TGTGCCACCAGCACGTACAATGAGCAGTTCTTC. It encodes CATSTYNEQFF.

This clone was picked up many times. V and J are TRBV3-1 and TRBJ1-6; D may be TRBD1 (5 bases). V was trimmed by 6 bases and J by 9 bases, leaving 18 bases between them. CDR1 is LGHDT and CDR2 is YNNKEL in the germline V gene (reference sequence). The CDR3 has 15 amino acids. The CDR3 bases are TGTGCCAGCAGACCCGGGGCAGAGAAGGGTTCACCCCTCCACTTT. Protein sequence: CASRPGAEKGSPLHF.

This clone was seen a few times. This chain links TRBV3-1 with TRBJ2-3, with D perhaps matching TRBD2 (6 bases). V lost 1 base, J lost 2 bases, and 16 bases lay in between. CDR1 is LGHDT, CDR2 YNNKEL, per germline (reference sequence). The CDR3 runs to 17 residues. The CDR3 sequence: CASSQGDERVITDTQYF. CDR3 bases: TGTGCCAGCAGCCAAGGAGATGAGCGGGTGATCACAGATACGCAGTATTTT.

In its sample, this clone ranks as medium-sized (0.01 to 0.1%). The rearrangement uses TRBV6-1 and TRBJ2-1; D assignment may be TRBD1 or TRBD2 (6 bases each). Germline CDR1 MNHNS, CDR2 SASEGT. The CDR3 sequence is 14 residues long. Trimming took off 10 bases at V and 8 bases at J, with 21 bases between the two ends. The CDR3 reads CAIREIGGRYEQFF. CDR3 in DNA: TGTGCCATCAGGGAAATAGGGGGGCGGTATGAGCAGTTCTTC.

This clone came up a few times. The V gene is TRBV6-5, the J gene TRBJ2-2; no clear D. CDR3 length: 13 residues. V was pared by 6 bases and J by 2 bases, with 7 bases between. Looked up from germline, CDR1 is MNHEY and CDR2 is SVGAGI. The CDR3 spells CASSGLNTGELFF. The CDR3 bases are TGTGCCAGCAGCGGGTTAAACACCGGGGAGCTGTTTTTT.